Following are 18 T cell receptor beta chains from one sample sequenced in a study of blood T cell repertoires in COVID-19 (dated by TCRdb to about 2020). The protocol used for the library was the immunoSEQ multiplex PCR assay. Drawn from immuneACCESS, this table holds only the in-frame rearrangements with V and J called that TCRdb kept. Clones are partly lost; checked studies trace under half to an unresolved V gene and leave the rest unexplained. Here the sample has about 110,000 clones; approximately 82% occur a single time. About 3.8% of the sample is taken by the ten largest. The sequencing input was peripheral blood. These receptors came from a woman between 65 and 79 years old with acute or convalescent COVID-19.

The chain has TRBV3-1 (or the pseudogene TRBV3-2) and TRBJ1-2, with TRBD1 identical over 10 bases. The CDR3 consists of 15 residues. The V gene end was trimmed by 0 bases and the J gene end by 13 bases; junction bases not matched to a gene: 11. Germline V CDR1 and CDR2: LGHDT, YNNKEL (reference sequence). The CDR3 sequence is CASSQDTGQGWLFTF. The CDR3, as DNA: TGTGCCAGCAGCCAAGATACGGGACAGGGGTGGTTATTCACCTTC.

The chain uses TRBV5-5 and TRBJ1-4; 9 nucleotides agree with TRBD1. The CDR3 sequence is 17 residues long. V lost 4 bases and J lost 0; bases outside the gene matches: 7. CDR1 is SGHKS, CDR2 YYEKEE, per germline (reference sequence). CDR3 nucleotide sequence: TGTGCCAGCAGCCCCCGGGACAGGGTTGCAACTAATGAAAAACTGTTTTTT. Its protein product is CASSPRDRVATNEKLFF.

V and J are TRBV6-1 and TRBJ2-7, with D unresolved. CDR3 length: 11 amino acids. V lost 3 bases and J 9 bases, leaving 9 bases between the germline ends. Germline V gene data show CDR1 as MNHNS and CDR2 as SASEGT. CDR3 protein: CASSDLGRQYV. CDR3 in DNA: TGTGCCAGCAGTGATCTTGGGCGGCAGTACGTC.

This chain links TRBV27 with TRBJ1-6, with 8 positions matching TRBD1. The CDR3 runs to 12 residues. Germline V CDR1 and CDR2: MNHEY, SMNVEV (reference sequence). Trimming removed 5 bases from V and 13 bases from J; junction bases left unmatched: 4. CDR3 amino acids: CASSRTGFPLHF. As DNA, the CDR3 is TGTGCCAGCAGTCGGACAGGGTTCCCCCTCCACTTT.

The chain employs TRBV29-1 and TRBJ2-7; 12 nucleotides align to TRBD1. The length of the CDR3 is 12 residues. CDR1 is SQVTM, CDR2 ANQGSEA, per germline. V trimming: 5 bases; J trimming: 9 bases; junction bases outside the gene matches: 5. The CDR3 region has the DNA TGCAGCGTTACCGGGACAGGGGGCCGGCAGTACGTC. Its translation: CSVTGTGGRQYV.

This chain connects TRBV5-1 to TRBJ2-6; D unclear. The CDR3 sequence is 16 residues long. Per the germline V gene, CDR1 is SGHRS and CDR2 is YFSETQ. The V and J ends lost 0 bases and 4 bases respectively, with 11 bases between them. CDR3 residues: CASSLDRAVGANVLTF. DNA of the CDR3: TGCGCCAGCAGCTTGGATAGAGCCGTGGGGGCCAACGTCCTGACTTTC.

This clone has just a few counts. This chain connects TRBV4-1 to TRBJ1-4, with D maybe TRBD1 (6 bases). Germline CDR1 MGHRA, CDR2 YSYEKL. Trimming pared 5 bases from V and 5 bases from J, leaving 21 bases between. The CDR3 has 17 residues. The CDR3 DNA reads as TGCGCCAGCAGCTCCTGGAGGGACACGGGGGGAAATGAAAAACTGTTTTTT. Its translation is CASSSWRDTGGNEKLFF.

This clone was seen just once. The chain has TRBV30 and TRBJ1-6; 7 nucleotides agree with TRBD1. Germline V CDR1 and CDR2: GTSNPN, SVGIG (reference sequence). CDR3 length: 14 amino acids. V trimming: 1 base; J trimming: 7 bases; junction bases outside the gene matches: 4. The CDR3 bases are TGTGCCTGGAGTGGACAGGGACCGAATTCACCCCTCCACTTT. Protein product: CAWSGQGPNSPLHF.

This clone was counted a single time. CDR3 protein: CASRSGQGFIEQFF. The CDR3 region has the DNA TGTGCCAGCAGGTCCGGACAGGGTTTCATTGAGCAGTTCTTC. The gene calls are TRBV7-3 and TRBJ2-1, with 8 bases aligning to TRBD1. This CDR3 is built from 14 residues. CDR1 and CDR2 (germline): SGHTA, FQGTGA. The V segment lost 6 bases and the J segment 9 bases; nucleotides outside the gene matches: 10.

V gene TRBV7-9 combines with J gene TRBJ1-1; TRBD1 might be the D (5 bases). Trimming pared 3 bases from V and 1 base from J, leaving 15 bases between. Germline CDR1 is SEHNR and CDR2 is FQNEAQ (reference sequence). The CDR3 extends over 16 amino acids. CDR3 DNA: TGTGCCAGCAGCTTCGGGACTCACCGGACGAACACTGAAGCTTTCTTT. Its translation is CASSFGTHRTNTEAFF.

This clone was counted only a few times. The chain's CDR3 is CARRRGAQEDGYTF. CDR3 bases: TGTGCCAGGAGGAGGGGCGCCCAGGAGGACGGCTACACCTTC. The chain carries TRBV19 and TRBJ1-2; maybe TRBD1 (5 bases). CDR3 length: 14 residues. Between the trimmed V and J ends, which lost 9 bases and 8 bases, there was a span of 22 bases. Germline-derived CDR1 and CDR2 are LNHDA and SQIVND (reference sequence).

The gene calls are TRBV3-1 (or the pseudogene TRBV3-2) and TRBJ1-1, with D unresolved. Germline V CDR1 and CDR2: LGHDT, YNNKEL (reference sequence). V was trimmed by 4 bases and J by 3 bases, leaving 9 bases between them. This CDR3 contains 13 residues. CDR3 sequence: CASSPTLDTEAFF. CDR3 DNA: TGTGCCAGCAGCCCTACTCTGGACACTGAAGCTTTCTTT.

The chain has TRBV24-1 and TRBJ2-7, with 12 bases fitting TRBD2. V was pared by 0 bases and J by 4 bases, with 6 bases of the junction left unmatched. The CDR3 has 17 residues. Germline CDR1 and CDR2: KGHDR and SFDVKD. Here the CDR3 reads CATSDLTSGGREYEQYV. The CDR3 DNA follows: TGTGCCACCAGTGATTTGACTAGCGGGGGGCGAGAATACGAGCAGTACGTC.

The chain couples TRBV28 to TRBJ1-4; D remains unclear. Trimming stripped 6 bases from V and 0 bases from J, with 8 bases between. The CDR3 spans 14 residues. Germline V gene lookup returns CDR1 MDHEN and CDR2 SYDVKM. CDR3 region: CASRELATNEKLFF. The CDR3 bases are TGTGCCAGCAGGGAGCTTGCAACTAATGAAAAACTGTTTTTT.

The chain uses TRBV10-3 and TRBJ2-1; tentatively, D is TRBD1 (6 bases). Trimming took off 6 bases at V and 2 bases at J, with 20 bases between the two ends. The CDR3 consists of 17 residues. Germline V CDR1 and CDR2: ENHRY, SYGVKD. The CDR3: CAISNPQGLQTYNEQFF. The CDR3 nucleotides are TGTGCCATCAGCAACCCACAGGGTCTCCAAACCTACAATGAGCAGTTCTTC.

The chain is built from TRBV9 and TRBJ2-2; maybe TRBD2 (5 bases). The CDR3 runs 16 residues. Germline lookup yields CDR1 SGDLS and CDR2 YYNGEE. The V gene lost 4 bases and the J gene lost 7 bases, with 20 bases spanning the gap. CDR3 coding DNA: TGTGCCAGCAGCCTCCCCTGGGGAGAAGAGGGCGGGGAGCTGTTTTTT. Its translation: CASSLPWGEEGGELFF.

The V call is TRBV3-1 (or the pseudogene TRBV3-2), the J call TRBJ1-6, with 9 bases identical to TRBD1. J lost 5 bases, V lost 3 bases, and 2 bases had no gene match. Germline-derived CDR1 and CDR2 are LGHDT and YNNKEL (reference sequence). CDR3 length: 15 amino acids. The CDR3 loop is CASSHGDRDNSPLHF. CDR3 DNA: TGTGCCAGCAGCCACGGGGACAGGGATAATTCACCCCTCCACTTT.

The V call is TRBV19, the J call TRBJ1-6, with 7 bases identical to TRBD1. Germline V lookup: CDR1 LNHDA, CDR2 SQIVND (reference sequence). This CDR3 has 13 amino acids. V shed 10 bases, J shed 8 bases, and the junction held 8 bases outside the gene matches. This chain's CDR3 is CATSRDSYSPLHF. For the CDR3, the DNA is TGTGCCACCAGCCGGGACAGTTATTCACCCCTCCACTTT.